This T cell receptor (beta chain) was identified during a study of tumor-infiltrating lymphocytes in primary liver carcinoma. Reverse transcription of around 500 ng total RNA with a constant-region primer produced TCR beta cDNA. Three nested multiplex PCR rounds, a slightly modified ARM-PCR method, built the TCR beta libraries. Amplification in the first two PCR rounds was performed using TRBV1-TRBV30 forward primers and a C-beta reverse primer for 9 to 11 cycles each. TCRdb processed the multiplex PCR reads anew with MiXCR; each CDR3 protein has one entry. Of 300,000 to 350,000 distinct CDR3 sequences in the sample, around 50% were seen once. Unsorted whole blood yielded the blood RNA, and germline DNA was also extracted. This clonotype was recorded at least ten times. Germline assignment: CDR1 SGHAT and CDR2 FQNNGV. V dropped 0 bases and J dropped 4 bases, with 8 bases sitting between them. The CDR3 length is 14 residues.

The sequence was obtained from a woman in her thirties with primary liver carcinoma and hepatitis B virus infection. Sequencing was performed on peripheral blood. J is TRBJ2-3 and V is TRBV11-2; D may be TRBD2 (6 bases). The CDR3 here is CASSLDGSPDTQYF. CDR3 bases: TGTGCCAGCAGCTTAGACGGGAGCCCAGATACGCAGTATTTT.